These 24 T cell receptor beta chains were sequenced from one sample in a study of blood T cell repertoires in COVID-19. Here immunoSEQ multiplex PCR was the method, and the copy in TCRdb shows in-frame clones only, minus some. The repertoire consists of about 180,000 clones, with 70% to 90% occurring once and the leading ten covering 9.5% to 12%. The sequenced material came from peripheral blood. The source of these receptors is a human donor with active or convalescent COVID-19. The donor label of this sample is uncertain.

The chain combines TRBV7-8 with TRBJ2-1; 9 nucleotides match TRBD1. Per germline, CDR1 SGHVS and CDR2 FQNEAQ. This CDR3 spans 19 amino acids. The V gene end was trimmed by 2 bases and the J gene end by 5 bases; junction bases not matched to a gene: 16. The CDR3 bases are TGTGCCAGCAGCTTACCTCGACAGGGGGGTTACCCAATTGACAATGAGCAGTTCTTC. Encoded protein: CASSLPRQGGYPIDNEQFF.

The gene calls are TRBV2 and TRBJ1-1; D unresolved. CDR3 length: 12 amino acids. V dropped 6 bases and J dropped 5 bases, with 10 bases sitting between them. Germline V gene sequence: CDR1 SNHLY, CDR2 FYNNEI. CDR3 protein: CASRDERTEAFF. CDR3 bases: TGTGCCAGCAGAGACGAGAGGACTGAAGCTTTCTTT.

This clone was detected a few times. The rearrangement uses TRBV4-1 and TRBJ1-5; perhaps TRBD1 as D (6 bases). Germline V CDR1 and CDR2: MGHRA, YSYEKL. Trimming removed 4 bases from V and 0 bases from J, with 22 bases in between. The length of the CDR3 is 19 residues. The CDR3 region is CASSRRHRDAQYSNQPQHF. DNA of the CDR3: TGCGCCAGCAGCCGACGCCACAGGGACGCGCAGTATAGCAATCAGCCCCAGCATTTT.

The rearrangement links TRBV18 to TRBJ2-5, with TRBD2 matching 7 bases. Germline CDR1 KGHSH, CDR2 LQKENI. The V and J ends lost 3 bases and 5 bases, in that order; junction bases with no gene match: 6. The CDR3 length is 14 residues. In DNA form, the CDR3 reads TGTGCCAGCTCACCGAGCCAGGGAGGGGAGACCCAGTACTTC. This translates into CASSPSQGGETQYF.

The V gene is TRBV5-5, the J gene TRBJ1-3, with 8 bases lining up with TRBD1. Trimming cost V 4 bases and J 6 bases; bases outside gene matches: 18. Germline V lookup: CDR1 SGHKS, CDR2 YYEKEE (reference sequence). The CDR3 has 18 residues. CDR3 nucleotide sequence: TGTGCCAGCAGCGTGGAGGACAGGGCCTTGAGAAGGTTAAACACCATATATTTT. Protein sequence: CASSVEDRALRRLNTIYF.

The chain links TRBV6-6 to TRBJ2-7; TRBD2 matches 8 bases. V lost 4 bases to trimming and J lost 5 bases; unmatched junction nucleotides: 7. CDR3 size: 14 residues. The V gene's germline CDR1 is MNHNY and CDR2 SVGAGI (reference sequence). CDR3 residues: CASSSGGLDDEQYF. CDR3 DNA sequence: TGTGCCAGCAGTTCGGGGGGACTAGATGACGAGCAGTACTTC.

The gene calls are TRBV11-2 and TRBJ2-2; no firm D call. Looked up from germline, CDR1 is SGHAT and CDR2 is FQNNGV. The CDR3 sequence is 13 residues long. V was pared by 5 bases and J by 7 bases, with 11 bases between. For the CDR3, the DNA is TGTGCCAGCAGCCCGTTAGAGGTCGGGGAGCTGTTTTTT. This sequence encodes CASSPLEVGELFF.

The CDR3 DNA reads TGTGCCAGCAGCTCGGTATCCTATGGCTACACCTTC. As protein: CASSSVSYGYTF. The chain carries TRBV7-9 and TRBJ1-2; D is uncertain. In germline, CDR1 is SEHNR, CDR2 FQNEAQ (reference sequence). V gave up 4 bases and J gave up 4 bases, with 7 bases separating them. This CDR3 has 12 amino acids.

Ten or more counts support this clone. This sequence joins TRBV19 and TRBJ1-6; 10 nucleotides agree with TRBD1. Trimming at V came to 9 bases and at J to 7 bases, leaving 3 bases not matched to a gene. Per the germline V gene, CDR1 is LNHDA and CDR2 is SQIVND (reference sequence). This CDR3 has 13 amino acids. CDR3 nucleotides: TGTGCCAGAGGACAGGGGGGGAATTCACCCCTCCACTTT. Translation: CARGQGGNSPLHF.

The chain links TRBV6-2 or TRBV6-3 to TRBJ1-1; TRBD1 aligns across 8 bases. Germline CDR1 and CDR2: MNHEY and SVGEGT. Losses at the gene ends were 2 bases for V and 1 base for J; bases not matched to a gene: 0. The CDR3 spans 14 residues. The CDR3 sequence is CASSYDRGNTEAFF. The CDR3 region has the DNA TGTGCCAGCAGTTACGACAGGGGGAACACTGAAGCTTTCTTT.

CDR3: CASSQAVPSEQYF. In DNA form, the CDR3 reads TGCGCCAGCAGCCAAGCGGTTCCCTCGGAGCAGTACTTC. J is TRBJ2-7 and V is TRBV4-1; no clear D. V was trimmed by 1 base and J by 7 bases, leaving 11 bases between them. This CDR3 is built from 13 residues. Germline CDR1 is MGHRA and CDR2 is YSYEKL.

The DNA of the CDR3 is TGTGCCAGCAGTGAGTCGGCGGGGCTGAACGATGAGCAGTTCTTC. This sequence encodes CASSESAGLNDEQFF. The V gene is TRBV6-1, the J gene TRBJ2-1; the D gene is possibly TRBD2 (6 bases). The germline V and J ends were trimmed by 3 bases and 8 bases, with 17 bases remaining between them. The germline CDR1 and CDR2 sequences are MNHNS and SASEGT. The CDR3 runs 15 residues.

The chain has TRBV18 and TRBJ2-7; D remains unclear. The V end lost 2 bases, the J end lost 3 bases, and 8 bases lay between the germline ends. This CDR3 is 13 amino acids long. The V gene's germline CDR1 is KGHSH and CDR2 LQKENI. Written as DNA, the CDR3 is TGTGCCAGCTCACCAACACTAAACTACGAGCAGTACTTC. It translates to CASSPTLNYEQYF.

The V gene is TRBV3-1 (or the pseudogene TRBV3-2), the J gene TRBJ2-7, with D perhaps TRBD2 (6 bases). The V and J ends lost 10 bases and 2 bases respectively, with 18 bases between them. Looked up from germline, CDR1 is LGHDT and CDR2 is YNNKEL (reference sequence). This CDR3 region has 14 residues. CDR3 residues: CANPSDHVTYEQYF. The DNA of the CDR3 is TGTGCCAACCCTAGCGACCACGTCACCTACGAGCAGTACTTC.

This rearrangement joins TRBV7-2 to TRBJ1-1, with D maybe TRBD1 (6 bases). V was trimmed by 1 base and J by 4 bases, leaving 13 bases between them. Germline lookup yields CDR1 SGHTA and CDR2 FQGNSA. The CDR3 spans 15 residues. CDR3 sequence reads: CASSLVIRGGTEAFF. CDR3 coding DNA: TGTGCCAGCAGCTTAGTTATTCGAGGGGGCACTGAAGCTTTCTTT.

This sequence joins TRBV11-2 and TRBJ2-2; possibly TRBD1 for D (6 bases). Trimming pared 1 base from V and 4 bases from J, leaving 13 bases between. This CDR3 has 16 residues. CDR1 is SGHAT and CDR2 is FQNNGV in the germline V gene. DNA of the CDR3: TGTGCCAGCAGCTTAGTCTTAGGACAGTTCACCGGGGAGCTGTTTTTT. Translated: CASSLVLGQFTGELFF.

V and J are TRBV7-9 and TRBJ2-3, with 8 nucleotides matching TRBD2. The CDR3 length is 16 residues. CDR1 SEHNR and CDR2 FQNEAQ come from the germline V gene (reference sequence). Trimming cost V 5 bases and J 6 bases; bases outside gene matches: 13. The CDR3 reads CASSLTSPSGGDTQYF. In nucleotides, the CDR3 is TGTGCCAGCAGCCTTACCTCCCCTTCGGGAGGGGATACGCAGTATTTT. Drawing the rest from reference TRBV7-9 and TRBJ2-3, the complete variable domain is DTGVSQNPRHKITKRGQNVTFRCDPISEHNRLYWYRQTLGQGPEFLTYFQNEAQLEKSRLLSDRFSAERPKGSFSTLEIQRTEQGDSAMYLCASSLTSPSGGDTQYFGPGTRLTVL.

This chain uses TRBV5-1 with TRBJ2-7; 9 nucleotides align to TRBD1. The CDR3 runs 13 residues. CDR1 and CDR2 (germline): SGHRS, YFSETQ. V was clipped by 3 bases and J by 6 bases; unmatched bases: 4. The CDR3 DNA reads TGCGCCAGCAGCTGGACAGGGGACGTCGAGCAGTACTTC. Protein sequence: CASSWTGDVEQYF.

The J gene is TRBJ2-1, the V gene TRBV19, with 11 bases that match TRBD2. This CDR3 is 15 amino acids long. With 2 bases clipped from V and 7 bases from J, the junction kept 4 bases outside the gene matches. Germline V gene data show CDR1 as LNHDA and CDR2 as SQIVND (reference sequence). CDR3: CASSITSGRGNEQFF. The CDR3 DNA is TGTGCCAGTAGTATAACTAGCGGGAGAGGTAATGAGCAGTTCTTC.

The chain combines TRBV14 with TRBJ2-2, with TRBD2 as a possible D gene (6 bases). CDR1 SGHDN and CDR2 FVKESK come from the germline V gene. V lost 1 base and J 4 bases, leaving 13 bases between the germline ends. CDR3 length: 16 amino acids. The CDR3 loop reads CASSQAATRSTGELFF. CDR3 sequence (DNA): TGTGCCAGCAGCCAAGCTGCGACTAGGTCCACCGGGGAGCTGTTTTTT.

V usage is TRBV19 and J usage is TRBJ1-1; TRBD1 is a possible D gene (6 bases). Germline V gene data show CDR1 as LNHDA and CDR2 as SQIVND (reference sequence). The CDR3 has 20 amino acids. The V end was cut by 3 bases, the J end by 1 base, with 27 bases between. The chain's CDR3 is CASSIVLTGFGSGANTEAFF. CDR3 DNA sequence: TGTGCCAGTAGTATTGTCCTAACAGGGTTCGGTTCCGGGGCGAACACTGAAGCTTTCTTT.

This clone was counted a single time. The V call is TRBV3-1 (or the pseudogene TRBV3-2), the J call TRBJ2-3; unclear D gene. Germline CDR1 LGHDT, CDR2 YNNKEL (reference sequence). This CDR3 comprises 11 residues. Trimming took 4 bases from V and 8 from J, leaving 7 bases between them. Here the CDR3 reads CASSRAGTQYF. The CDR3 DNA reads as TGTGCCAGCAGCCGCGCCGGTACGCAGTATTTT.

This rearrangement joins TRBV7-3 to TRBJ2-3; unclear D gene. Germline values: CDR1 SGHTA, CDR2 FQGTGA. The CDR3 contains 16 residues. V dropped 3 bases and J dropped 0 bases, with 13 bases sitting between them. CDR3 bases: TGTGCCAGCAGCTTTTTCCATTACTCAAGCACAGATACGCAGTATTTT. As protein: CASSFFHYSSTDTQYF.

The chain carries TRBV19 and TRBJ1-5; 8 nucleotides align to TRBD1. Trimming at V came to 10 bases and at J to 7 bases, leaving 9 bases not matched to a gene. Per the germline V gene, CDR1 is LNHDA and CDR2 is SQIVND (reference sequence). This CDR3 has 13 residues. The DNA of the CDR3 is TGTGCCACAAAGGACAGGGATAAGCAGCCCCAGCATTTT. Translation: CATKDRDKQPQHF.